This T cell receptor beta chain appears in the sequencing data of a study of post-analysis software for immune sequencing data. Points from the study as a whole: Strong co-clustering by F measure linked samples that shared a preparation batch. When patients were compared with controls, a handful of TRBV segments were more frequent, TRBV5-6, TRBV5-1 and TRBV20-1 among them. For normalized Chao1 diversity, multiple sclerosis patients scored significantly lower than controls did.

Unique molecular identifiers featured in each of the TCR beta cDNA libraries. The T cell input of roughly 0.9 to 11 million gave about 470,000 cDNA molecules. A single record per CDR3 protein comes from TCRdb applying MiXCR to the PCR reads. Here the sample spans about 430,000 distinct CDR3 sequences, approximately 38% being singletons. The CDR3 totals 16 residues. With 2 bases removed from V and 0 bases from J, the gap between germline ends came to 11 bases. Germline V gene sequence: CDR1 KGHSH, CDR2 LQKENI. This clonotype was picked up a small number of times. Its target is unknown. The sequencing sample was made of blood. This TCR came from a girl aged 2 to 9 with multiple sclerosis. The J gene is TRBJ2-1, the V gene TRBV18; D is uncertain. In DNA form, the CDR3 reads TGTGCCAGCTCACCAGGAGCCCGAAGCTCCTACAATGAGCAGTTCTTC. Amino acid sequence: CASSPGARSSYNEQFF.